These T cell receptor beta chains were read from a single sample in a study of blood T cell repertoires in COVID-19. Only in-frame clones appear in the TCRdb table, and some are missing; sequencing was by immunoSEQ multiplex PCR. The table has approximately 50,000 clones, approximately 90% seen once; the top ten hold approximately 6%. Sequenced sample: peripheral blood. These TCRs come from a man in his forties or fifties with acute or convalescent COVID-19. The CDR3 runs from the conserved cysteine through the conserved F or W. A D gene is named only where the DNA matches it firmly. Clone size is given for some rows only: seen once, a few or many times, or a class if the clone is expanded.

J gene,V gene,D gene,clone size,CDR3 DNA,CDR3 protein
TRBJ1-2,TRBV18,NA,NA,TGTGCCAGCTCACTCGACGGACGGGGCTATGGCTACACCTTC,CASSLDGRGYGYTF
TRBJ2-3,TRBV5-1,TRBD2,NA,TGCGCCAGCAGCTCCAATAGCGGGAATCGCAATACGCAGTATTTT,CASSSNSGNRNTQYF
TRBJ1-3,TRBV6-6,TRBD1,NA,TGTGCCAGCGGGCGACAGGGGACTGACGGAAACACCATATATTTT,CASGRQGTDGNTIYF
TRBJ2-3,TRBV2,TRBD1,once,TGTGCCAGCGGGGGACAGGGCGGAGATACGCAGTATTTT,CASGGQGGDTQYF
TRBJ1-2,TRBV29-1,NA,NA,TGCAGCGTTTCAACAGGCGATGGCTACACCTTC,CSVSTGDGYTF
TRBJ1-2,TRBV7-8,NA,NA,TGTGCCAGCAGCGCCTTACTTAGAAGTGGCTACACCTTC,CASSALLRSGYTF
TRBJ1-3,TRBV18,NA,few,TGTGCCAGCTCACCACCCGGGAGCGGAAACACCATATATTTT,CASSPPGSGNTIYF
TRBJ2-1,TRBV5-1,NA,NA,TGCGCCAGCAGCTTGGTACAGGAGAGCTCCTACAATGAGCAGTTCTTC,CASSLVQESSYNEQFF
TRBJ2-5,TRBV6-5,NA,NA,TGTGCCAGCAGTACCGGGGAGACCCAGTACTTC,CASSTGETQYF
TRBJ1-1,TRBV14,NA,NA,TGTGCCAGCAGCCCGGCCCGTTCGGGGAGTGAAGCTTTCTTT,CASSPARSGSEAFF
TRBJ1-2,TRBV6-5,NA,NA,TGTGCCAGCAGTTACTCGGGGCAGCTGTATGGCTACACCTTC,CASSYSGQLYGYTF
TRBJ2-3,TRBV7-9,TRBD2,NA,TGTGCCAGCAGCTTAGCAAGGGCTAGCGGTGCAGATACGCAGTATTTT,CASSLARASGADTQYF
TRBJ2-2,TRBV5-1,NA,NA,TGCGCCAGCAAGGAAGGGGCCGGCGGAGCGAACACCGGGGAGCTGTTTTTT,CASKEGAGGANTGELFF
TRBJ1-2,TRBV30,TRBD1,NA,TGTGCCTGGAATCCCGACAGGGACTATGGCTACACCTTC,CAWNPDRDYGYTF
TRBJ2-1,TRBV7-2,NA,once,TGTGCCAGCACTAGTCCCCTAGGGCGGGGCTCCTACAATGAGCAGTTCTTC,CASTSPLGRGSYNEQFF
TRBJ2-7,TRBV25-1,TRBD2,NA,TGTGCCAGCAGTGATTTGGTGACTAGCGGGAACTACGAGCAGTACTTC,CASSDLVTSGNYEQYF
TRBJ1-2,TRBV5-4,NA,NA,TGTGCCAGCAGGTATCGCGGTAACTATGGCTACACCTTC,CASRYRGNYGYTF
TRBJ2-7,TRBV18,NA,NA,TGTGCCAGCTCACAAGGCGGGACCGGGGTCGGCTACGAGCAGTACTTC,CASSQGGTGVGYEQYF
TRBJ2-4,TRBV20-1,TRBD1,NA,TGCAGTGCGAGTCCAATCCCGGGACAGTCTTACATTCAGTACTTC,CSASPIPGQSYIQYF
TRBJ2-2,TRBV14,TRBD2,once,TGTGCCAGCAGCCAGAGACTAGCGGGACGCACCGGGGAGCTGTTTTTT,CASSQRLAGRTGELFF
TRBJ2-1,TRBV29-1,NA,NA,TGCAGCGTTCCTTCGACTAGATTCAATGAGCAGTTCTTC,CSVPSTRFNEQFF
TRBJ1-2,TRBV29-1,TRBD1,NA,TGCAGCGTTTTACCGACAGGGGGGTATGGCTACACCTTC,CSVLPTGGYGYTF
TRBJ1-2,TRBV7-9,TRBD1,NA,TGTGCCAGCAGCTCAGGGGGCGCTGGCTACACCTTC,CASSSGGAGYTF
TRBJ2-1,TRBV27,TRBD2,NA,TGTGCCAGCAGTCTCATGGGTAGCGGGAGGGGGGGGCAGTTCTTC,CASSLMGSGRGGQFF
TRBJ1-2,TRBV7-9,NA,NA,TGTGCCAGCAGTAAAGGACACTTCTATGGCTACACCTTC,CASSKGHFYGYTF
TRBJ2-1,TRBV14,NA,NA,TGTGCCAGCAGCCGCGGGGCTAGTGGCTCCTACAATGAGCAGTTCTTC,CASSRGASGSYNEQFF
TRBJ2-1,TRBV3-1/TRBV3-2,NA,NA,TGTGCCAGCAGCCGGCAACCCTACAATGAGCAGTTCTTC,CASSRQPYNEQFF
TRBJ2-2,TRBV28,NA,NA,TGTGCCAGTAACGTGTTGCGTACCGGGGAGCTGTTTTTT,CASNVLRTGELFF
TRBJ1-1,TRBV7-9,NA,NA,TGTGCCAGCAGCCTCCGGGGGGCGAACACTGAAGCTTTCTTT,CASSLRGANTEAFF
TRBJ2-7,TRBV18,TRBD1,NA,TGTGCCAGCTCACCAACGGGACAGGTCTACGAGCAGTACTTC,CASSPTGQVYEQYF
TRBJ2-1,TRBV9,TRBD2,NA,TGTGCCAGCAGCGTAGGCGGTGGACTAGCGGGAGGGGATGGTGAGCAGTTCTTC,CASSVGGGLAGGDGEQFF
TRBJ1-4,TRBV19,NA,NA,TGTGCCAGTAGTATAGCAGGGGAAAAACTGTTTTTT,CASSIAGEKLFF
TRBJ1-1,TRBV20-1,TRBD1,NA,TGCAGTGCTAGTCGCCGACAGGGTCTCACTGAAGCTTTCTTT,CSASRRQGLTEAFF
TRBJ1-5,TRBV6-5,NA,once,TGTGCCAGCGGGGGCCGGAATAGCAATCAGCCCCAGCATTTT,CASGGRNSNQPQHF
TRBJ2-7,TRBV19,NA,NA,TGTGCCAGTAGTAGCACCGAGATAAGCGAGCAGTACTTC,CASSSTEISEQYF
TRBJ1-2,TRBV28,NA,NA,TGTGCCAGCAGTTTTCCCGGGGGGTTTGACTATGGCTACACCTTC,CASSFPGGFDYGYTF
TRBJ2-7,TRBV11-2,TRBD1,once,TGTGCCAGCAGCTCCGGGACAGGGGTCACGTACGAGCAGTACTTC,CASSSGTGVTYEQYF
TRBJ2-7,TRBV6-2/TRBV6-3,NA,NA,TGTGCCAGCAGCCGCTCGGGGAGCTCCTACGAGCAGTACTTC,CASSRSGSSYEQYF
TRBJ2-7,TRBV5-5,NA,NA,TGTGCCAGCAGCCCCCGGGACACCCCCTACGAGCAGTACTTC,CASSPRDTPYEQYF
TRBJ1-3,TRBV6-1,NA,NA,TGTGCCAGCAGTGAAGACACCCGGAGCTCTGGAAACACCATATATTTT,CASSEDTRSSGNTIYF
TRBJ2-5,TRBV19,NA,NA,TGTGCCAGTAACGCCCAACGATCTACAGGTCTAGGGACCCAGTACTTC,CASNAQRSTGLGTQYF
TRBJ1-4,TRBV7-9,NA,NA,TGTGCCAGCAGCACCCGGCCGGCGGATAATGAAAAACTGTTTTTT,CASSTRPADNEKLFF
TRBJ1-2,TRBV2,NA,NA,TGTGCCAGCACCGACATCTATGGCTACACCTTC,CASTDIYGYTF
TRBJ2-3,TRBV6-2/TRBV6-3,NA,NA,TGTGCCAGCAGTCATAGAGAGTCTACGCAGTATTTT,CASSHRESTQYF
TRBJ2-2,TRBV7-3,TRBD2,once,TGTGCCAGCAGCCAGGGACTAGCGGGAGGCCGGGGCGGGGAGCTGTTTTTT,CASSQGLAGGRGGELFF